What follows are 23 T cell receptor beta chains derived from one specimen sequenced in a study of shared clonotypes between healthy human individuals. Clones were read by immunoSEQ multiplex PCR, and TCRdb kept only the in-frame ones, dropping some. The table shows hundreds of thousands of clones, with around 75% occurring only once. Sequenced material: PBMCs. The receptor set was obtained from a woman aged 40-49 years in good health. Some clones in this sample may be carry-over from other donors' samples.

This chain uses TRBV7-8 with TRBJ2-2; a possible D gene is TRBD2 (7 bases). V lost 5 bases and J 0 bases, leaving 13 bases between the germline ends. This CDR3 comprises 16 residues. Germline V lookup: CDR1 SGHVS, CDR2 FQNEAQ. In DNA form, the CDR3 reads TGTGCCAGCAGCCATTTAGGGGGGGCGAACACCGGGGAGCTGTTTTTT. It is translated as CASSHLGGANTGELFF. The variable domain in full, with the rest retrieved from reference TRBV7-8 and TRBJ2-2, is GAGVSQSPRYKVAKRGQDVALRCDPISGHVSLFWYQQALGQGPEFLTYFQNEAQLDKSGLPSDRFFAERPEGSVSTLKIQRTQQEDSAVYLCASSHLGGANTGELFFGEGSRLTVL.

This clone was found many times. The chain recombines TRBV21-1 with TRBJ2-1. TRBV21-1 is a pseudogene. CDR3 length: 16 residues. The CDR3, as DNA: TGTGCCAGCAGCAAAGCAGGGACGAGTTCCTACAATGAGCAGTTCTTC. It yields the protein CASSKAGTSSYNEQFF.

The chain couples TRBV7-2 to TRBJ2-7; D may be TRBD1 or TRBD2 (5 bases each). Trimming pared 5 bases from V and 3 bases from J, leaving 20 bases between. Germline V gene lookup returns CDR1 SGHTA and CDR2 FQGNSA. The CDR3 sequence is 16 residues long. CDR3 in amino acids: CASSPDSGGLGYEQYF. CDR3 sequence (DNA): TGTGCCAGCAGCCCCGACAGCGGAGGATTAGGCTACGAGCAGTACTTC.

Concerning this clone itself: The likely explanation is a read error, given a far larger clone one base away. This sample also contains other DNA sequences that code for the same CDR3. The chain has TRBV11-2 and TRBJ1-1; D is undetermined. CDR3 length: 13 amino acids. V was cut by 1 base and J by 1 base, with 4 bases left in between. From germline, CDR1 is SGHAT and CDR2 FQNNGV. This CDR3 reads CASSLAGNTEAFF. The CDR3 DNA is TGTGCCAGCAGCTTAGCGGGGAACACTGAAGCTTTCTTT.

CDR3 sequence (DNA): TGCGCCAGCAGCCTGACAGACTACGAGCAGTACTTC. Its translation is CASSLTDYEQYF. The chain employs TRBV10-2 and TRBJ2-7, with D maybe TRBD1 (5 bases). CDR3 length equals 12 residues. Trimming stripped 6 bases from V and 3 bases from J, with 9 bases between. The germline V gene has CDR1 WSHSY and CDR2 SAAADI.

V is TRBV6-1 and J is TRBJ1-2; 7 nucleotides match TRBD1. Germline CDR1 and CDR2: MNHNS and SASEGT. The length of the CDR3 is 13 residues. Germline trimming cut 11 bases from V and 1 base from J; bases unmatched to any gene: 7. CDR3 nucleotide sequence: TGTGCCGTTTGGGACAGACATAACTATGGCTACACCTTC. Encoded protein: CAVWDRHNYGYTF.

This clone was recorded only once. This chain connects TRBV7-9 to TRBJ1-2; D possibly corresponds to TRBD1 (5 bases). The V gene's germline CDR1 is SEHNR and CDR2 FQNEAQ (reference sequence). V shed 6 bases and J shed 4 bases, with 12 bases lying between them. The CDR3 has 13 residues. In nucleotides, the CDR3 is TGTGCCAGCAGTCCCAGGGAAGTCTATGGCTACACCTTC. This encodes CASSPREVYGYTF.

The V call is TRBV28, the J call TRBJ1-2, with D maybe TRBD1 (5 bases). The germline V and J ends were trimmed by 6 bases and 8 bases, with 13 bases remaining between them. CDR1 is MDHEN, CDR2 SYDVKM, per germline. This CDR3 contains 12 residues. The CDR3 DNA reads TGTGCCAGCAGCCCTAGACAGCGAGGCTACACCTTC. Its translation: CASSPRQRGYTF.

The CDR3 here is CASSRDRLSEQYF. CDR3 nucleotide sequence: TGTGCCAGCAGTCGGGACCGTTTGTCCGAGCAGTACTTC. The chain links TRBV6-5 to TRBJ2-7; D is perhaps TRBD1 or TRBD2 (5 bases each). Germline CDR1 reads MNHEY; CDR2 reads SVGAGI. This CDR3 comprises 13 residues. Trimming removed 5 bases at V and 6 bases at J, with 14 bases between.

The chain carries TRBV28 and TRBJ2-1; TRBD1 matches 8 bases. The germline gives CDR1 MDHEN, CDR2 SYDVKM. The trim removed 2 bases at V and 0 bases at J, leaving 12 bases unmatched. There are 19 residues in the CDR3. The CDR3 here is CASSLRQGAIPSSYNEQFF. The DNA for the CDR3 is TGTGCCAGCAGTTTAAGGCAGGGGGCTATACCGAGCTCCTACAATGAGCAGTTCTTC. Filled out from reference TRBV28 and TRBJ2-1, the complete variable domain reads DVKVTQSSRYLVKRTGEKVFLECVQDMDHENMFWYRQDPGLGLRLIYFSYDVKMKEKGDIPEGYSVSREKKERFSLILESASTNQTSMYLCASSLRQGAIPSSYNEQFFGPGTRLTVL.

Remarks on this clone: With a much larger clone just one base away, this may be a read error. The V and J genes are TRBV4-2 and TRBJ2-5, with 7 bases aligning to TRBD2. From germline, CDR1 is LGHNA and CDR2 YNFKEQ. After removal of 5 bases from V and 7 bases from J, the junction contained 4 bases not matched to a gene. The CDR3 extends over 12 amino acids. CDR3 DNA sequence: TGTGCCAGCAGCGACCCGGGGGGGACCCAGTACTTC. This translates into CASSDPGGTQYF.

The chain carries TRBV4-1 and TRBJ2-7; D perhaps matches TRBD2 (6 bases). V shed 1 base and J shed 2 bases, with 15 bases lying between them. This CDR3 has 16 amino acids. The germline V gene has CDR1 MGHRA and CDR2 YSYEKL. CDR3 nucleotide sequence: TGCGCCAGCAGCCAAGCTGCCGGGAGCGTTCCCTACGAGCAGTACTTC. This translates into CASSQAAGSVPYEQYF.

The rearrangement uses TRBV7-9 and TRBJ2-6; D remains unclear. The CDR3 is made up of 13 amino acids. CDR1 SEHNR and CDR2 FQNEAQ come from the germline V gene (reference sequence). V shed 1 base and J shed 5 bases, with 3 bases lying between them. The CDR3 DNA is TGTGCCAGCAGCTTAGGATGGGCCAACGTCCTGACTTTC. Its protein product is CASSLGWANVLTF. The complete variable domain, with remaining parts taken from reference TRBV7-9 and TRBJ2-6, reads DTGVSQNPRHKITKRGQNVTFRCDPISEHNRLYWYRQTLGQGPEFLTYFQNEAQLEKSRLLSDRFSAERPKGSFSTLEIQRTEQGDSAMYLCASSLGWANVLTFGAGSRLTVL.

The chain has TRBV6-1 and TRBJ1-2; a weak D match, TRBD1 (6 bases). This CDR3 has 15 residues. Germline CDR1 and CDR2: MNHNS and SASEGT. Trimming pared 3 bases from V and 7 bases from J, leaving 18 bases between. The CDR3 DNA sequence: TGTGCCAGCAGTGATGTGGGGGCTAGGAAAGGTGGCTACACCTTC. It specifies CASSDVGARKGGYTF.

This sequence joins TRBV25-1 and TRBJ2-7, with D perhaps TRBD1 or TRBD2 (8 bases each). Germline CDR1 and CDR2: MGHDK and SYGVNS. V shed 4 bases and J shed 3 bases, with 25 bases lying between them. This CDR3 contains 18 residues. CDR3 amino acids: CASSGDRSPGLEGYEQYF. CDR3 DNA sequence: TGTGCCAGCAGTGGGGACAGGTCACCGGGACTAGAAGGCTACGAGCAGTACTTC.

Note on this clone: A read error may produce the germline difference seen at one junction end. The chain joins TRBV7-2 to TRBJ2-7; TRBD1 agrees at 9 bases. This CDR3 spans 15 amino acids. The germline gives CDR1 SGHTA, CDR2 FQGNSA. The CDR3 DNA reads TGTGCCAGCGGCTTAGGGGGACAGGGCGCCTACGAGCAGTACTTC. Amino acid sequence: CASGLGGQGAYEQYF. The entire variable domain, with the rest obtained from reference TRBV7-2 and TRBJ2-7, is as follows: GAGVSQSPSNKVTEKGKDVELRCDPISGHTALYWYRQSLGQGLEFLIYFQGNSAPDKSGLPSDRFSAERTGGSVSTLTIQRTQQEDSAVYLCASGLGGQGAYEQYFGPGTRLTVT.

CDR3 amino acids: CASRRTSGSVDEQYF. The CDR3 DNA follows: TGTGCCAGTAGAAGGACTAGCGGGAGTGTTGACGAGCAGTACTTC. The chain employs TRBV19 and TRBJ2-7; TRBD2 matches at 13 bases. CDR3 length: 15 amino acids. The V gene end was trimmed by 6 bases and the J gene end by 5 bases; junction bases not matched to a gene: 7. Per the germline V gene, CDR1 is LNHDA and CDR2 is SQIVND (reference sequence). Filled out from reference TRBV19 and TRBJ2-7, the complete variable domain reads DGGITQSPKYLFRKEGQNVTLSCEQNLNHDAMYWYRQDPGQGLRLIYYSQIVNDFQKGDIAEGYSVSREKKESFPLTVTSAQKNPTAFYLCASRRTSGSVDEQYFGPGTRLTVT.

Only one count was recorded for this clone. The rearrangement joins TRBV5-5 to TRBJ2-7, with 14 bases matching TRBD2. Germline V gene sequence: CDR1 SGHKS, CDR2 YYEKEE (reference sequence). The CDR3 length is 15 residues. V gave up 4 bases and J gave up 2 bases; unmatched junction bases: 2. The CDR3 nucleotides are TGTGCCAGCAGCGAGGGACTAGCGGGGGCCTACGAGCAGTACTTC. It specifies CASSEGLAGAYEQYF.

The V gene is TRBV27, the J gene TRBJ2-1; D unclear. Looked up from germline, CDR1 is MNHEY and CDR2 is SMNVEV (reference sequence). V was trimmed by 4 bases and J by 9 bases, leaving 13 bases between them. This CDR3 has 13 residues. The CDR3 protein is CASSSNPVGEQFF. The CDR3 region has the DNA TGTGCCAGCAGTTCGAACCCGGTCGGTGAGCAGTTCTTC.

The V and J genes are TRBV7-2 and TRBJ2-3, with TRBD2 matching 8 bases. CDR1 and CDR2 from the germline V gene are SGHTA and FQGNSA. The CDR3 is made up of 16 amino acids. V lost 3 bases, J lost 1 base, and 6 bases stayed unmatched. The CDR3 coding sequence is TGTGCCAGCAGCTTTATACTAGCGGAACGCACAGATACGCAGTATTTT. As protein: CASSFILAERTDTQYF.

The CDR3 region has the DNA TGTGCCAGCAGTCCCCGGGGACAGGGCCCGTCTGGCTACACCTTC. Translation: CASSPRGQGPSGYTF. The rearrangement uses TRBV6-5 and TRBJ1-2, with 9 bases aligning to TRBD1. CDR1 and CDR2 from the germline V gene are MNHEY and SVGAGI. V was clipped by 5 bases and J by 7 bases; unmatched bases: 11. The CDR3 loop spans 15 amino acids.

J is TRBJ2-1 and V is TRBV2, with no clear D. The CDR3 is 14 amino acids. Per germline, CDR1 SNHLY and CDR2 FYNNEI. V gave up 2 bases and J gave up 6 bases, with 11 bases separating them. This chain's CDR3 is CASSEFNTLNEQFF. The CDR3 region has the DNA TGTGCCAGCAGTGAATTCAACACCCTCAATGAGCAGTTCTTC.

The chain uses TRBV7-9 and TRBJ2-2, with TRBD2 matching over 8 bases. Germline V CDR1 and CDR2: SEHNR, FQNEAQ (reference sequence). This CDR3 has 15 residues. V shed 11 bases, J shed 6 bases, and the junction held 14 bases outside the gene matches. The CDR3 region is CALRPGGRYAGELFF. The CDR3, as DNA: TGTGCCTTACGCCCGGGAGGGCGATACGCCGGGGAGCTGTTTTTT.